Listed below are T cell receptor beta chains from one sample, sequenced in a study of cytomegalovirus exposure and HLA in healthy donors. Clones were sequenced by immunoSEQ multiplex PCR, and TCRdb holds only the in-frame ones, with some missing. Of tens of thousands of clones listed, around 72% were seen once; the top ten hold 12%. Input material: PBMCs. The receptors come from a woman aged 40 to 49 in good health and CMV-seropositive. CDR3s include the opening cysteine and the closing phenylalanine or tryptophan. The D gene is left open where the match is weak. Rows may omit the clone size; those that give it use once, few, many or a size class.

J,V,size,D,DNA,CDR3
TRBJ2-2,TRBV5-8,NA,TRBD2,TGTGCCAGCAGTCCTGGACCAGCGGGGGTATCCGGGGAGCTGTTTTTT,CASSPGPAGVSGELFF
TRBJ1-4,TRBV5-6,few,NA,TGTGCCAGCAGCTCCCAGGGTGCGACTAATGAAAAACTGTTTTTT,CASSSQGATNEKLFF
TRBJ2-5,TRBV15,NA,NA,TGTGCCACCAGCAGAGATCGAGGTGGGGGCCGGGAGACCCAGTACTTC,CATSRDRGGGRETQYF
TRBJ2-1,TRBV27,NA,NA,TGTGCCAGCAGTTTAGGAGGTGGTGAGCAGTTCTTC,CASSLGGGEQFF
TRBJ2-7,TRBV6-1,NA,TRBD1,TGTGCCAGCAGCCCCCGGGACAGGGACTACGAGCAGTACTTC,CASSPRDRDYEQYF
TRBJ2-7,TRBV6-5,once,NA,TGTGCCAGCAGTTACTCACAGGGAATAGCCTACGAGCAGTACTTC,CASSYSQGIAYEQYF
TRBJ2-7,TRBV11-2,NA,TRBD2,TGTGCCAGCAGCTCCCAACTAGCGGGGGGGCTGCTCGAGCAGTACTTC,CASSSQLAGGLLEQYF
TRBJ1-5,TRBV7-3,NA,TRBD1,TGTGCCAGCAGCCTACAGGGGGCGGGAAATCAGCCCCAGCATTTT,CASSLQGAGNQPQHF
TRBJ2-7,TRBV30,once,NA,TGTGCCTGGAGTCCCACGTGGGGCAGCTACGAGCAGTACTTC,CAWSPTWGSYEQYF
TRBJ1-6,TRBV7-9,NA,NA,TGTTCCAGCAGCTCCTTAATGAATTCACCCCTCCACTTT,CSSSSLMNSPLHF
TRBJ1-5,TRBV5-8,NA,NA,TGTGCCAGCAGCCGGATGGAGAGCAATCAGCCCCAGCATTTT,CASSRMESNQPQHF
TRBJ1-1,TRBV9,NA,NA,TGTGCCAGCAGCGTATCAGGGGACACTGAAGCTTTCTTT,CASSVSGDTEAFF
TRBJ1-1,TRBV11-3,NA,NA,TGTGCCAGCAGCTTAAGTCTGGCAGGGCGCACTGAAGCTTTCTTT,CASSLSLAGRTEAFF
TRBJ1-5,TRBV29-1,NA,NA,TGCAGCGTAGGTAGACAGTTAGGCCGCAATCAGCCCCAGCATTTT,CSVGRQLGRNQPQHF
TRBJ2-7,TRBV6-1,NA,NA,TGTGCCAGCAGTGAGAACGGTCTCTCCTACGAGCAGTACTTC,CASSENGLSYEQYF
TRBJ2-5,TRBV5-1,NA,NA,TGCGCCAGCAGCTTGGGGTCAGAAGAGACCCAGTACTTC,CASSLGSEETQYF
TRBJ2-3,TRBV27,NA,TRBD2,TGTGCCAGCAGTCTGGGACTAGCGGTGTCGGTGGATACGCAGTATTTT,CASSLGLAVSVDTQYF
TRBJ2-4,TRBV23-1,NA,TRBD1,TGCGCCAGCAGTCAATCGACCCGGACAGGGGAAAACATTCAGTACTTC,CASSQSTRTGENIQYF
TRBJ1-5,TRBV13,NA,TRBD1,TGTGCCAGCAGCTTAGGAGAGACAGGGATGCGAAATCAGCCCCAGCATTTT,CASSLGETGMRNQPQHF
TRBJ1-3,TRBV29-1,once,NA,TGCAGCGGGGAGGGAGGAAACACCATATATTTT,CSGEGGNTIYF
TRBJ2-3,TRBV5-6,NA,NA,TGTGCCAGCAACGGTGATACGCAGTATTTT,CASNGDTQYF
TRBJ2-7,TRBV6-5,NA,NA,TGTGCCAGCAGTTACTCTACGGGGAGCTCCTACGAGCAGTACTTC,CASSYSTGSSYEQYF
TRBJ2-7,TRBV5-6,NA,NA,TGTGCCAGCAGCACAGTACCCGGTCTCTACGAGCAGTACTTC,CASSTVPGLYEQYF
TRBJ2-1,TRBV5-1,NA,NA,TGCGCCAGCAGCCAGGTTACGTATGAGCAGTTCTTC,CASSQVTYEQFF
TRBJ1-2,TRBV19,NA,NA,TGTGCCAGTAGTACCGCGGGCCAGGCGGGCTATGGCTACACCTTC,CASSTAGQAGYGYTF
TRBJ1-1,TRBV2,NA,NA,TGTGCCAGCAGCGGACACCCGGAAGCTCTCTTT,CASSGHPEALF
TRBJ1-1,TRBV13,NA,TRBD1,TGTGCCAGCAGCCCCGGGACAGGGATCACTGAAGCTTTCTTT,CASSPGTGITEAFF
TRBJ2-7,TRBV5-1,NA,TRBD1,TGCGCCAGCAGCCCTGGACAGGGGGCGCGGGAGCAGTACTTC,CASSPGQGAREQYF
TRBJ2-7,TRBV11-3,few,TRBD2,TGTGCCAGCAGCTCCGAGCGTAGCGGGGGGTGGTTTTCCTACGAGCAGTACTTC,CASSSERSGGWFSYEQYF
TRBJ2-7,TRBV11-3,NA,TRBD1,TGTGCCAGCAGCTTAGCCCCCGGGACAGAAGTCTACGAGCAGTACTTC,CASSLAPGTEVYEQYF
TRBJ1-2,TRBV7-8,NA,NA,TGTGCCAGCAGCCCCGGAGGGATGGGAACAAAGCTGAGCTATGGCTACACCTTC,CASSPGGMGTKLSYGYTF
TRBJ2-2,TRBV27,NA,NA,TGTGCCAGCAGTCCCTACACCGGGGAGCTGTTTTTT,CASSPYTGELFF
TRBJ2-5,TRBV18,few,NA,TGTGCCAGCTCAATGAACCGGGGCCAAGAGACCCAGTACTTC,CASSMNRGQETQYF
TRBJ1-6,TRBV19,NA,NA,TGTGCCAGTAGGGGGGGAGGCAGTAATTCACCCCTCCACTTT,CASRGGGSNSPLHF
TRBJ1-2,TRBV27,few,TRBD1,TGTGCCAGCAGTCTAGGACAGGGGGCAACCCACTATGGCTACACCTTC,CASSLGQGATHYGYTF
TRBJ2-7,TRBV11-3,NA,TRBD1,TGTGCCAGCAGCCCAGCCGGGACAGGTTCCTACGAGCAGTACTTC,CASSPAGTGSYEQYF
TRBJ1-5,TRBV6-1,few,TRBD1,TGTGCCAGCAGTTGGGACAGGGAGGTTGATCAGCCCCAGCATTTT,CASSWDREVDQPQHF
TRBJ2-7,TRBV5-1,NA,NA,TGCGCCAGCAGCTTGTCTCCCTCTAGCTCCTACGAGCAGTACTTC,CASSLSPSSSYEQYF
TRBJ1-3,TRBV13,few,NA,TGTGCCAGCAGCTTAACAGGCTCTGGAAACACCATATATTTT,CASSLTGSGNTIYF
TRBJ2-1,TRBV15,NA,TRBD1,TGTGCCACCAGCAGGGGACAGTTCAATGAGCAGTTCTTC,CATSRGQFNEQFF
TRBJ2-7,TRBV4-1,NA,NA,TGCGCCAGCAGCCAAGTTGGGCGTGGATCCGAGCAGTACTTC,CASSQVGRGSEQYF
TRBJ2-1,TRBV5-6,few,TRBD2,TGTGCCAGCAGCTTGCAGACTAGCGGGGTGTCCCGGTCCAGGATCTTC,CASSLQTSGVSRSRIF
TRBJ1-5,TRBV7-2,NA,NA,TGTGCCAGCAGCCCCACCGGACAGTCCAATCAGCCCCAGCATTTT,CASSPTGQSNQPQHF
TRBJ2-1,TRBV7-2,NA,TRBD2,TGTGCCAGCAGCGCAGGTCGGGGGGATGAGCAGTTCTTC,CASSAGRGDEQFF
TRBJ1-4,TRBV11-2,NA,TRBD1,TGTGCCAGCAGCTTCAACAGGGGGCTGAATGAAAAACTGTTTTTT,CASSFNRGLNEKLFF
TRBJ1-1,TRBV10-3,NA,TRBD1,TGTGCCATCAGCGGGGACAGGGGTCCGCCTGAAGCTTTCTTT,CAISGDRGPPEAFF
TRBJ1-4,TRBV19,NA,NA,TGTGCCAGTGCCGTACAAGGGGCTAATGAAAAACTGTTTTTT,CASAVQGANEKLFF
TRBJ2-3,TRBV7-2,NA,NA,TGTGCCAGCAGCCCCATGGGGGGATCAGATACGCAGTATTTT,CASSPMGGSDTQYF
TRBJ2-2,TRBV9,NA,NA,TGTGCCAGCAGCGTAGGGACAGTGAACACCGGGGAGCTGTTTTTT,CASSVGTVNTGELFF
TRBJ2-6,TRBV4-2,NA,NA,TGTGCCAGCAGCCAAGATGGTCTAGCTTTCTCTGGGGCCAACGTCCTGACTTTC,CASSQDGLAFSGANVLTF
TRBJ2-7,TRBV15,NA,NA,TGTGCCACCAGCCCTCTACCGGAGGCGCGGGGCGAGCAGTACTTC,CATSPLPEARGEQYF
TRBJ2-1,TRBV6-5,NA,NA,TGTGCCAGCAGTTACTCGGGGGCCCATTACAATGAGCAGTTCTTC,CASSYSGAHYNEQFF
TRBJ2-1,TRBV6-1,NA,TRBD1,TGTGCCAGCAGTGGCGACAGGGGCTCCTACAATGAGCAGTTCTTC,CASSGDRGSYNEQFF
TRBJ2-1,TRBV18,NA,NA,TGTGCCAGCTCACTTGAATACAGTCACAATGAGCAGTTCTTC,CASSLEYSHNEQFF
TRBJ1-6,TRBV30,NA,NA,TGTGCCTGGTCACGGGGGGAAGCCTATAATTCACCCCTCCACTTT,CAWSRGEAYNSPLHF
TRBJ1-5,TRBV7-2,NA,NA,TGTGCCAGCAGCCCACCAGGTATCTACAGGGGCAATCAGCCCCAGCATTTT,CASSPPGIYRGNQPQHF
TRBJ2-5,TRBV5-1,few,TRBD2,TGCGCCAGCAGCCGCTCGGGCGGGGGACTCCAAGAGACCCAGTACTTC,CASSRSGGGLQETQYF
TRBJ2-7,TRBV7-9,NA,TRBD2,TGTGCCAGCAGCCCCTTGGTAGCGGGGGGGCCGGAGCAGTACTTC,CASSPLVAGGPEQYF
TRBJ2-7,TRBV18,NA,TRBD2,TGTGCCAGCTCACCTTCTTCCCCTAGCGGCCTATCCACCTACGAGCAGTACTTC,CASSPSSPSGLSTYEQYF